The rows below give T cell receptor beta chains drawn from one sample of a study of PD-L1 blockade in urothelial cancer. Profiling relied on immunoSEQ multiplex PCR, and the TCRdb table lists in-frame clones only, not all of them. The sample contains some 40,000 clones, under 95% of which appear only once. This material consisted of PBMCs, taken around atezolizumab (anti-PD-L1) treatment. All receptors derive from an older man with urothelial cancer. Both conserved end residues are part of each CDR3. D genes are given only for firm matches. Some rows have no size entry. The others give once, few or many, or a class for an expanded clone.

D gene,clone size,J gene,V gene,CDR3 DNA,CDR3 protein
TRBD2,-,TRBJ2-7,TRBV7-2,TGTGCCAGCAGCTCCCTAGCGGGAGCGGCCGAGCAGTACTTC,CASSSLAGAAEQYF
TRBD1,-,TRBJ2-2,TRBV2,TGTGCCAGCAAACGGACAGGGTTCGGGGAGCTGTTTTTT,CASKRTGFGELFF
-,-,TRBJ2-2,TRBV19,TGTGCCAGTCTTGGGACCCCGGGGGTCGGGGAGCTGTTTTTT,CASLGTPGVGELFF
-,-,TRBJ2-3,TRBV21-1,TGTGCCAGCAGCAAAGAGCGCCTGGGACTAGCGGGGCCATCTAGCACAGATACGCAGTATTTT,CASSKERLGLAGPSSTDTQYF
-,-,TRBJ1-5,TRBV29-1,TGCAGCGTTGGGGGCGCCAATCAGCCCCAGCATTTT,CSVGGANQPQHF
-,few,TRBJ1-2,TRBV6-1,TGTGCCAGCAACCCCACCGGGATGACTGGCTACACCTTC,CASNPTGMTGYTF
TRBD2,once,TRBJ2-7,TRBV4-1,TGCGCCAGCAGCCAAGGACTAGCGGGGGGTTACGAGCAGTACTTC,CASSQGLAGGYEQYF
TRBD1,few,TRBJ2-1,TRBV2,TGTGCCAGCAGTATATGGACAGGGGGCAGGGTAAAGTATGAGCAGTTCTTC,CASSIWTGGRVKYEQFF
-,-,TRBJ1-2,TRBV21-1,TGTGCCAGCAGCAAACCGGGGGTCGGTGGCTACACCTTC,CASSKPGVGGYTF
-,-,TRBJ2-5,TRBV4-1,TGCGCCAGCAGCCAAAGGGGGGGACCAACCCAAGAGACCCAGTACTTC,CASSQRGGPTQETQYF
-,-,TRBJ1-4,TRBV19,TGTGCCAGTAGCAACCCAAGAGATAGTAGTCGGGAAAAACTGTTTTTT,CASSNPRDSSREKLFF
TRBD2,-,TRBJ2-4,TRBV2,TGTGCCAGCAGTCAGAGAGCGGGAGGATCGGCCAAAAACATTCAGTACTTC,CASSQRAGGSAKNIQYF
-,-,TRBJ2-4,TRBV11-2,TGTGCCAGCAGCTTAGATAGTCAGGCCACCATTCAGTACTTC,CASSLDSQATIQYF
-,-,TRBJ2-7,TRBV5-1,TGCGCCAGCAGCACGCTGGCTGGGGGCGTGCAGTACTTC,CASSTLAGGVQYF
TRBD1,-,TRBJ1-3,TRBV5-5,TGTGCCAGCACCAAGGGGGCCCTGGACACCATATATTTT,CASTKGALDTIYF
TRBD1,-,TRBJ2-2,TRBV11-2,TGTGCCAGCAGCTTAGACCATCCGGGACAGGGGGTCACCGGGGAGCTGTTTTTT,CASSLDHPGQGVTGELFF
-,-,TRBJ2-5,TRBV13,TGTGCCAGCAGCTTAGTCGGCGGACAAGAGACCCAGTACTTC,CASSLVGGQETQYF
-,-,TRBJ2-3,TRBV19,TGTGCCAGTAGTATCTTTCTGAGCGGGAGCACAGATACGCAGTATTTT,CASSIFLSGSTDTQYF
-,-,TRBJ2-3,TRBV7-3,TGTGCCAGCAGTAACGGTCGCACAGATACGCAGTATTTT,CASSNGRTDTQYF
TRBD1,-,TRBJ1-5,TRBV19,TGTGCCAGTAGTCCCGGGACAGGGCGGCCCAATCAGCCCCAGCATTTT,CASSPGTGRPNQPQHF
-,-,TRBJ2-7,TRBV6-1,TGTGCCAGCAGTGGTCTTCAGGGTACCTACGAGCAGTACTTC,CASSGLQGTYEQYF
-,-,TRBJ1-2,TRBV5-1,TGCGCCAGCAGCTTGGACACAGGGTTCCCCTATGGCTACACCTTC,CASSLDTGFPYGYTF
-,-,TRBJ1-5,TRBV6-4,TGTGCCAGCAGTGACTCGGACACGGGTACGCCCCAGCATTTT,CASSDSDTGTPQHF
TRBD1,-,TRBJ2-7,TRBV4-1,TGCGCCAGCAGCCAAGTGGGTGTTGGGACAGGGGGCTACGAGCAGTACTTC,CASSQVGVGTGGYEQYF
-,-,TRBJ1-4,TRBV28,TGTGCCAGCAGTTGGAGTCCCGAGCAGGGGAATGAAAAACTGTTTTTT,CASSWSPEQGNEKLFF
-,-,TRBJ1-2,TRBV30,TGTGCCTGGAGTCAGACAGGCAACTATGGCTACACCTTC,CAWSQTGNYGYTF
-,-,TRBJ2-5,TRBV27,TGTGCCAGCAGTTTAATGGGGGGGCGGCAAGAGACCCAGTACTTC,CASSLMGGRQETQYF
-,-,TRBJ1-1,TRBV15,TGTGCCACCAGCAGAGATATTAGCCTGAACACTGAAGCTTTCTTT,CATSRDISLNTEAFF
-,once,TRBJ1-2,TRBV19,TGTGCCAGTAGTCTGATTTTGGCAGGAGGGAGCTACACCTTC,CASSLILAGGSYTF
TRBD1,-,TRBJ2-1,TRBV5-1,TGCGCCAGCAGCTGGCAGGGACAGGCCAACAATGAGCAGTTCTTC,CASSWQGQANNEQFF
TRBD1,-,TRBJ1-2,TRBV5-4,TGTGCCGCAAGGGGACAGGGGGCGTGGCAATATGGCTACACCTTC,CAARGQGAWQYGYTF
-,-,TRBJ2-3,TRBV19,TGTGCCAGTAGTCCCCGTTTAGGCGGGGAGACAGATACGCAGTATTTT,CASSPRLGGETDTQYF
TRBD1,once,TRBJ1-4,TRBV29-1,TGCCGGGTGGACAGGGATAATGAAAAACTGTTTTTT,CRVDRDNEKLFF
-,-,TRBJ2-1,TRBV11-2,TGTGCCAGCAGCTTAGTGGGGGGGGCGCGCTACAATGAGCAGTTCTTC,CASSLVGGARYNEQFF
-,-,TRBJ2-2,TRBV5-1,TGCGCCAGCAGCTCCGAGCGGAAAACGAGCGGGGAGCTGTTTTTT,CASSSERKTSGELFF